This T cell receptor (beta chain) appears in the sequencing data of a study of blood T cell repertoires in COVID-19. Across the study: Samples came from the United States, Italy and Spain, spanning acute and convalescent COVID-19. T cells, B-cell-depleted T cells, or PBMCs provided the cDNA or gDNA that served as material.

Source study methods: Counts of nucleated cells, estimated from reference gene primer amplification, were obtained. Assay: immunoSEQ multiplex PCR; the TCRdb copy retains only in-frame clones and omits some. The V and J calls and the clone size are those of that table, but D and trimming were determined from the DNA. The table includes around 110,000 clones, around four fifths detected once. CDR3 length equals 13 residues. Germline CDR1 and CDR2: SQVTM and ANQGSEA. V was shortened by 6 bases and J by 2 bases, with 13 bases between the two germline ends. As to this clone: This same CDR3 is encoded by further DNA sequences in the sample.

The sequenced material came from peripheral blood. The source of this sequence is a man aged 70 or older with acute or convalescent COVID-19. The V call is TRBV29-1, the J call TRBJ2-5; the D gene is possibly TRBD1 (5 bases). For the CDR3, the DNA is TGCAGCGTAGGACGACAGCCGCAAGAGACCCAGTACTTC. Its protein is CSVGRQPQETQYF.